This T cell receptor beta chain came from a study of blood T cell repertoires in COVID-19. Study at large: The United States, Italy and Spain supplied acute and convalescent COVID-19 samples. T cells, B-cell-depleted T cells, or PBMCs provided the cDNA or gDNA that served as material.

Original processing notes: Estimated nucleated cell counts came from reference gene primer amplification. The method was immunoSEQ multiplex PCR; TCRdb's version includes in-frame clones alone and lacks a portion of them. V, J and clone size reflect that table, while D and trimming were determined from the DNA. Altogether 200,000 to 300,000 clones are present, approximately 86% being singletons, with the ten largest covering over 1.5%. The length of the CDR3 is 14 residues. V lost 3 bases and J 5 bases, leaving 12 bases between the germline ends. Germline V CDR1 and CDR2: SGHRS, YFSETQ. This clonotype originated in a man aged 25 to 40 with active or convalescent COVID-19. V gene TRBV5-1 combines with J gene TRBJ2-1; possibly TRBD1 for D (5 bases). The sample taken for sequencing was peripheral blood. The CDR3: CASSSSSGNNEQFF. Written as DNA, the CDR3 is TGCGCCAGCAGCTCCTCGTCAGGGAACAATGAGCAGTTCTTC.